The sequence of this T cell receptor (beta chain) was determined in a study of human T cells and chemical hapten exposure. Time point reported: patch test 3, about 24 weeks after DPC sensitization. Treatment meaning: therapeutic diphenylcyclopropenone sensitization with weekly scalp DPC. The CDR3 has 15 amino acids. Germline lookup yields CDR1 SGHTA and CDR2 FQGNSA. V gave up 5 bases and J gave up 4 bases; unmatched junction bases: 9. Points from the study as a whole: Relative to controls, expanded TCRs formed significantly more large CDR3 similarity clusters. Unchanged with DPC sensitization were TCRs above 1 in 1000 frequency.

TCRdb analysed the RACE reads with MiXCR anew, one entry per CDR3 protein. This table holds about 160,000 distinct CDR3 sequences, around 30% found once. Remarks on this clonotype: What it recognizes is unknown.

The sequencing used whole blood, collected in connection with sensitization to the hapten diphenylcyclopropenone (DPC). This clonotype originated in a woman aged 18-29 years with alopecia areata. Some clones in this sample may be carry-over from other donors' samples. The chain uses TRBV7-2 and TRBJ1-1; 8 nucleotides agree with TRBD1. The CDR3 loop reads CASSPQGGQGTEAFF. CDR3 DNA: TGTGCCAGCAGCCCCCAGGGAGGACAGGGCACTGAAGCTTTCTTT.